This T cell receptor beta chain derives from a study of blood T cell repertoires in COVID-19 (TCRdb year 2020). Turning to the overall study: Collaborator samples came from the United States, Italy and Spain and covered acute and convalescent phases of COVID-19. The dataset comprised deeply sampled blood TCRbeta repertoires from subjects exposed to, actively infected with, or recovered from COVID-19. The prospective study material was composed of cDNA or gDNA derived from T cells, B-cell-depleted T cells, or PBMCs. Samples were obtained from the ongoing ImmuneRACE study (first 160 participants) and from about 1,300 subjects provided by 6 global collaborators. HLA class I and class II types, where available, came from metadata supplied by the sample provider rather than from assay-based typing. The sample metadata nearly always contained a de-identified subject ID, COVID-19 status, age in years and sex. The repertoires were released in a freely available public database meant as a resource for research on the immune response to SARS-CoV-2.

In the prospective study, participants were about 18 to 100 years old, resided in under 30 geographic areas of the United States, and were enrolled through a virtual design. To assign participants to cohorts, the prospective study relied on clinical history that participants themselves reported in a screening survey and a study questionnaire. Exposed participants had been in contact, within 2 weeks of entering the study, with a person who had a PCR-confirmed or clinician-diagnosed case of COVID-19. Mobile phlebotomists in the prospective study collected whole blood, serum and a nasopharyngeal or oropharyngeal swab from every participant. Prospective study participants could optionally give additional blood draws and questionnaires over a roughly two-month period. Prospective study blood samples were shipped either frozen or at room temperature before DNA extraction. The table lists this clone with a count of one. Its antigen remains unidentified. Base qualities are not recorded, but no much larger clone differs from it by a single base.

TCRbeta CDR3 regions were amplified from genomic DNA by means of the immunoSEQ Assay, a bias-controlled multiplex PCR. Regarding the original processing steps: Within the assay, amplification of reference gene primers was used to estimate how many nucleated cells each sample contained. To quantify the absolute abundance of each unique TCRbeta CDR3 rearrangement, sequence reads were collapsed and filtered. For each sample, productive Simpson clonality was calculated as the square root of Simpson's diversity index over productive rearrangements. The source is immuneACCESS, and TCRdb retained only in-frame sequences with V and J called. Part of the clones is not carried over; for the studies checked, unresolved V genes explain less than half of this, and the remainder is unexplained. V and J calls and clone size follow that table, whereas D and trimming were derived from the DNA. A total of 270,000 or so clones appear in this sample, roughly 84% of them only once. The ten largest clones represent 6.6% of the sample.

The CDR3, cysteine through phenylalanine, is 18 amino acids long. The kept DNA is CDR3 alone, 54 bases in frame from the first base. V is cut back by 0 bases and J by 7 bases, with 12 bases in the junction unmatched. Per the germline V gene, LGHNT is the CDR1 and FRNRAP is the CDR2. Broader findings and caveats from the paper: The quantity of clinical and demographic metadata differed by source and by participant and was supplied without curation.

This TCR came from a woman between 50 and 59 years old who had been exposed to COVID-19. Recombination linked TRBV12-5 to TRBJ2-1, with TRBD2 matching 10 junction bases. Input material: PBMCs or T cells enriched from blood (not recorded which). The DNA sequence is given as TGTGCTAGTGGTTTGGTAATCCTAGCGGGGGAAGAGTTGAATGAGCAGTTCTTC. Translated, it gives CASGLVILAGEELNEQFF.